The 10 T cell receptor beta chains in this list originate from one sample, sequenced in a study of blood T cell repertoires in COVID-19. Sequencing was performed with immunoSEQ multiplex PCR; in TCRdb, only in-frame clones are kept and a portion is missing. Of some 390,000 clones detected, roughly 90% appear once; the ten largest clones hold 1.5% to 2%. What was sequenced was PBMCs or T cells enriched from blood (not recorded which). These receptors all stem from a woman aged 25 to 45 who had recovered from COVID-19.

V gene TRBV28 combines with J gene TRBJ1-2, with D perhaps TRBD1 (6 bases). CDR3 length: 13 amino acids. Trimming removed 8 bases at V and 5 bases at J, with 15 bases between. Germline V gene data show CDR1 as MDHEN and CDR2 as SYDVKM. The CDR3 loop is CASQQGVAYGYTF. The CDR3 bases are TGTGCCAGCCAACAGGGTGTTGCGTATGGCTACACCTTC.

V and J are TRBV4-3 and TRBJ2-7, with 7 bases that match TRBD2. The trim removed 0 bases at V and 0 bases at J, leaving 2 bases unmatched. Germline CDR1 LGHNA, CDR2 YSLEER. The CDR3 is made up of 15 amino acids. CDR3 nucleotide sequence: TGCGCCAGCAGCCAAGACCGGGGGGTCTCCTACGAGCAGTACTTC. This translates into CASSQDRGVSYEQYF.

This CDR3 is CATSRSTESSYNSPLHF. The CDR3 DNA is TGTGCCACCAGCAGATCGACAGAGAGCTCCTATAATTCACCCCTCCACTTT. The chain has TRBV15 and TRBJ1-6, with a tentative D call TRBD1 (5 bases). V dropped 2 bases and J dropped 0 bases, with 11 bases sitting between them. CDR3 length equals 17 residues. The germline gives CDR1 LNHNV, CDR2 YYDKDF (reference sequence).

V is TRBV28 and J is TRBJ2-1, with 8 bases matching TRBD1. This CDR3 contains 15 residues. V was pared by 5 bases and J by 8 bases, with 11 bases of the junction left unmatched. In germline, CDR1 is MDHEN, CDR2 SYDVKM. This chain's CDR3 is CASSLTGVLQYEQFF. DNA of the CDR3: TGTGCCAGCAGTCTGACAGGGGTCTTACAGTATGAGCAGTTCTTC.

The V and J genes are TRBV20-1 and TRBJ2-3, with TRBD2 identical over 12 bases. CDR3 length: 14 amino acids. Germline V CDR1 and CDR2: DFQATT, SNEGSKA (reference sequence). V lost 3 bases, J lost 4 bases, and 2 bases stayed unmatched. DNA of the CDR3: TGCAGTGCTAGTTCTAGCGGGGGGGCAGATACGCAGTATTTT. Residues: CSASSSGGADTQYF.

The chain recombines TRBV12-3 or TRBV12-4 with TRBJ2-7; no clear D gene. V was trimmed by 3 bases and J by 2 bases, leaving 8 bases between them. The CDR3 extends over 13 amino acids. CDR3 DNA: TGTGCCAGCAGTTTTGGCTCCGCCTACGAGCAGTACTTC. This gives the protein CASSFGSAYEQYF.

This clone was detected once. The CDR3: CSARLYNEQFF. The CDR3 nucleotides read TGCAGTGCTAGACTCTACAATGAGCAGTTCTTC. The chain recombines TRBV20-1 with TRBJ2-1; D remains unclear. Germline V gives CDR1 DFQATT, CDR2 SNEGSKA (reference sequence). This CDR3 has 11 amino acids. V was cut by 2 bases and J by 3 bases, with 2 bases left in between.

The sample holds one count of this clone. The V call is TRBV24-1, the J call TRBJ2-1, with TRBD2 matching over 9 bases. CDR1 KGHDR and CDR2 SFDVKD come from the germline V gene. V lost 4 bases to trimming and J lost 9 bases; unmatched junction nucleotides: 9. The CDR3 consists of 15 residues. The CDR3 nucleotides read TGTGCCACCAGTGAGGCTAGCGGGATACTCGGTGAGCAGTTCTTC. It specifies CATSEASGILGEQFF.

The J gene is TRBJ1-1, the V gene TRBV3-1 (or the pseudogene TRBV3-2); 7 bases map to TRBD1. Per germline, CDR1 LGHDT and CDR2 YNNKEL (reference sequence). This CDR3 has 18 amino acids. Trimming took 1 base from V and 2 from J; bases not matched to a gene: 13. CDR3 in DNA: TGTGCCAGCAGCCAAGGTGACAGGGTAGGGTTTGGAAACACTGAAGCTTTCTTT. Translation gives CASSQGDRVGFGNTEAFF.

The V gene is TRBV5-1, the J gene TRBJ1-4; a possible D gene is TRBD1 (5 bases). With 0 bases removed from V and 2 bases from J, the gap between germline ends came to 14 bases. The CDR3 is 17 amino acids. Germline-derived CDR1 and CDR2 are SGHRS and YFSETQ. In DNA, the CDR3 is TGCGCCAGCAGCTTGGCCCGGGGGGAAGGGACTAATGAAAAACTGTTTTTT. It specifies CASSLARGEGTNEKLFF.